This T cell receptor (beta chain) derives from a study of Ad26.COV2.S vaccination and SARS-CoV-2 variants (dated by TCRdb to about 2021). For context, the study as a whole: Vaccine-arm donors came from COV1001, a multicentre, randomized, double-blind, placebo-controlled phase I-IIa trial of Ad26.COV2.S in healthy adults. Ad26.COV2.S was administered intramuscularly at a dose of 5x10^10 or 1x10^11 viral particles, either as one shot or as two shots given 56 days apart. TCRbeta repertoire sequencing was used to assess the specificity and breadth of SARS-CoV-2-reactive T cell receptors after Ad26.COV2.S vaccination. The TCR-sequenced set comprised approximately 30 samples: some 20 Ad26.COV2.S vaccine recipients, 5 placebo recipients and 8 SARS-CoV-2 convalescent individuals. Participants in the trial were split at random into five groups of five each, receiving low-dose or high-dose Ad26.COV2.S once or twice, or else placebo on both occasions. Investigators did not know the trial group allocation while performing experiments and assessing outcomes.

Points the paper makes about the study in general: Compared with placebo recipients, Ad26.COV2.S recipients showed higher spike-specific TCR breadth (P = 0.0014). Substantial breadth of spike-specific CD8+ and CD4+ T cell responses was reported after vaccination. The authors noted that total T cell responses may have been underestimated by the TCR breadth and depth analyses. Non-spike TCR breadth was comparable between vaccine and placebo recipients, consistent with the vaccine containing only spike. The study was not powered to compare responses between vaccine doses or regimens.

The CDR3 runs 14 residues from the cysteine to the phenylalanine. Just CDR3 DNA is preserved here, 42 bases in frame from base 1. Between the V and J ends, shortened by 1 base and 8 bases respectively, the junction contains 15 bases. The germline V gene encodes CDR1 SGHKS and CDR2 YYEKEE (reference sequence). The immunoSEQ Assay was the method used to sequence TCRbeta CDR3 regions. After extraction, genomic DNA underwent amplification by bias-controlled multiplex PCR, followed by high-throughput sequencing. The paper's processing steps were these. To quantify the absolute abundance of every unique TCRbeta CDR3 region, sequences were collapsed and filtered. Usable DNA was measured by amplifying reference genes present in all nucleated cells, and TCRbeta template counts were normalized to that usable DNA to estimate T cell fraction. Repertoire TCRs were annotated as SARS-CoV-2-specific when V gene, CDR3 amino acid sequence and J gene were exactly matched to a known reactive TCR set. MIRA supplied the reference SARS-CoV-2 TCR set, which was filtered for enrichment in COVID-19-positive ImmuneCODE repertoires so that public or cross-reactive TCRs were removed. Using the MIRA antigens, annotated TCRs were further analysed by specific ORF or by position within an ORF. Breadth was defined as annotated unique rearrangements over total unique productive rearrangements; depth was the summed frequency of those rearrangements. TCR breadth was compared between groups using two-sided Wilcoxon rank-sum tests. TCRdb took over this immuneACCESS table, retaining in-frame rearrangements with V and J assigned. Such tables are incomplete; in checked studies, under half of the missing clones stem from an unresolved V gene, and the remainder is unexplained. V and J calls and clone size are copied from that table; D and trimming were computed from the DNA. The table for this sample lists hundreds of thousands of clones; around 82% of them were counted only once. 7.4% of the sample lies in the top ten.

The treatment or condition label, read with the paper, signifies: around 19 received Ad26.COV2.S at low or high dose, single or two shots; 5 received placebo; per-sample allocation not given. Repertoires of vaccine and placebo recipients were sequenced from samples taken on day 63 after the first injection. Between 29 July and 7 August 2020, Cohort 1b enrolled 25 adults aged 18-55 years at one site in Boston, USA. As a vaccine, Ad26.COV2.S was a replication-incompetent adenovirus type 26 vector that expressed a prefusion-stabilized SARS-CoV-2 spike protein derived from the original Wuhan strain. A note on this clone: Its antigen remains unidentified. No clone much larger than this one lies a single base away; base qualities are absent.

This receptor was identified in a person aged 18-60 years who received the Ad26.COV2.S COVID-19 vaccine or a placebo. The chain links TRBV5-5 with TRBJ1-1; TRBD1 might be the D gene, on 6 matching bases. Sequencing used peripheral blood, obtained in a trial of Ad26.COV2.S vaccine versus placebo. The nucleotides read TGTGCCAGCAGCTTGTATAGGGAGGGGACAGAAGCTTTCTTT. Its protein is CASSLYREGTEAFF.